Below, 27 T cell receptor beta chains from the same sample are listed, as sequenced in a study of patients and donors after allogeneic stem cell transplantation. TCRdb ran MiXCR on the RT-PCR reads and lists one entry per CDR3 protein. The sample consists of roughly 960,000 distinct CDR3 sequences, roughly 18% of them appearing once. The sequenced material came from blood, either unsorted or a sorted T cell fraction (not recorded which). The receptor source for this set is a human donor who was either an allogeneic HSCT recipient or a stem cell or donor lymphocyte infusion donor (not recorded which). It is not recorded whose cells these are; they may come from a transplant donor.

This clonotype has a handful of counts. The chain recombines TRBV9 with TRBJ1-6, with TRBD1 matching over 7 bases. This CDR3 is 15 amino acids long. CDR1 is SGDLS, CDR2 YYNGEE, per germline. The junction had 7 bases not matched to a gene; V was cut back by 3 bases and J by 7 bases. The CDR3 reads CASSETGTVNSPLHF. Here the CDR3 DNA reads TGTGCCAGCAGCGAGACCGGGACAGTAAATTCACCCCTCCACTTT.

In nucleotides, the CDR3 is TGCAGTGCCCCCCCCCCGAGCAGGACAGAAAAACTGTTTTTT. Its translation: CSAPPPSRTEKLFF. This rearrangement joins TRBV20-1 to TRBJ1-4; TRBD1 might be the D (5 bases). From germline, CDR1 is DFQATT and CDR2 SNEGSKA (reference sequence). V lost 6 bases and J lost 8, with 19 bases in between. There are 14 residues in the CDR3.

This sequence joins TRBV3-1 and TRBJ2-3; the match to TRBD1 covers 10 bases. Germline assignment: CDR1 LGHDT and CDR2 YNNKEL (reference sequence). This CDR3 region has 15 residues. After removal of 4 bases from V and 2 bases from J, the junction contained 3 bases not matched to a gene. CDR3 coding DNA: TGTGCCAGCAGCCGGGACAGGGGTCCCACAGATACGCAGTATTTT. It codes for CASSRDRGPTDTQYF.

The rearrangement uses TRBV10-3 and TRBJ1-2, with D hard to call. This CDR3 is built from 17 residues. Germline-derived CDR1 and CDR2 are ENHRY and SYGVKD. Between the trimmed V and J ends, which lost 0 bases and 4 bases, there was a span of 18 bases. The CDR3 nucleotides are TGTGCCATCAGTGAGTCAGGAGCGTCCTATGACTTCTATGGCTACACCTTC. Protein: CAISESGASYDFYGYTF.

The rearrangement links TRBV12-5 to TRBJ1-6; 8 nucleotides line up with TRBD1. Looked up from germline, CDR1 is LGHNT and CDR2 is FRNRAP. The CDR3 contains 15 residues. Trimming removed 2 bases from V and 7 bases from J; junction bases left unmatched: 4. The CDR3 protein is CASGLTTGGNSPLHF. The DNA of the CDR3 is TGTGCTAGTGGTTTGACCACAGGGGGAAATTCACCCCTCCACTTT.

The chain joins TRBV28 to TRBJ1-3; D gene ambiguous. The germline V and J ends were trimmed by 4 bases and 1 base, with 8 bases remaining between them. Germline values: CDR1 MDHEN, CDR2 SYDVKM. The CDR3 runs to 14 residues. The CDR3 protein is CASSSRLSGNTIYF. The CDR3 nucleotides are TGTGCCAGCAGTTCCCGCTTGTCTGGAAACACCATATATTTT.

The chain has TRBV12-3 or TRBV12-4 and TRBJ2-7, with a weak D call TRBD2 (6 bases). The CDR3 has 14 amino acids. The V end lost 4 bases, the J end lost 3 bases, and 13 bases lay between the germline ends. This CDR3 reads CASSWGLGDYEQYF. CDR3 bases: TGTGCCAGCAGTTGGGGACTGGGGGACTACGAGCAGTACTTC.

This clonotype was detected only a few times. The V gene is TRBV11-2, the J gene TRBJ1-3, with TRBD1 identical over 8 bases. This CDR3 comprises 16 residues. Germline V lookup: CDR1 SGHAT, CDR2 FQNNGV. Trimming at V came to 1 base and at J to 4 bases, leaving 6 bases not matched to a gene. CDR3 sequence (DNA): TGTGCCAGCAGCTTAGCCCGACAGGGGTTAGGAAACACCATATATTTT. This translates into CASSLARQGLGNTIYF.

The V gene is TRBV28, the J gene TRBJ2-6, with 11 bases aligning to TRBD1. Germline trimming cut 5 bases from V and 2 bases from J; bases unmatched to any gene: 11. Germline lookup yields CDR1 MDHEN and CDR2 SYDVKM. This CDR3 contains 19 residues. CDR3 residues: CASSPSGQGGFTGANVLTF. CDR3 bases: TGTGCCAGCAGTCCCTCGGGACAGGGGGGATTTACTGGGGCCAACGTCCTGACTTTC.

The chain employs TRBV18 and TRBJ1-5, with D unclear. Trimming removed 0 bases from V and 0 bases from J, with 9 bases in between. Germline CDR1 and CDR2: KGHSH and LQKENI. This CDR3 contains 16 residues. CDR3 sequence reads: CASSPPGSLSNQPQHF. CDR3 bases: TGTGCCAGCTCACCACCGGGCTCCCTTAGCAATCAGCCCCAGCATTTT.

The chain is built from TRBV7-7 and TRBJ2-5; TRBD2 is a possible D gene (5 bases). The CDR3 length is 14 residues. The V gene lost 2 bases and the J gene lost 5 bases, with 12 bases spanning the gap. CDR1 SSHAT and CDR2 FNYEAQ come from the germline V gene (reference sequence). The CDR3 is CASSLRAAEETQYF. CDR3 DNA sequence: TGTGCCAGCAGCTTACGGGCAGCGGAGGAGACCCAGTACTTC.

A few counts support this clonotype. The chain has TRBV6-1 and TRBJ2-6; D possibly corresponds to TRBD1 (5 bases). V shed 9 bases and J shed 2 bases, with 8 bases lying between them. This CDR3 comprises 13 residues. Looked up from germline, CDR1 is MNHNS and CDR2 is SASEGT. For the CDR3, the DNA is TGTGCCAGTTGGGGCGCTGGGGCCAACGTCCTGACTTTC. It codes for CASWGAGANVLTF.

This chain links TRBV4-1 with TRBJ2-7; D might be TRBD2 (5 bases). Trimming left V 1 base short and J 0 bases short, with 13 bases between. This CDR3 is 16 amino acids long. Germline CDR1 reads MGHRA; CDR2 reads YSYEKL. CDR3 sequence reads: CASSQAGVPSSYEQYF. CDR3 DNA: TGCGCCAGCAGCCAAGCCGGGGTCCCAAGCTCCTACGAGCAGTACTTC.

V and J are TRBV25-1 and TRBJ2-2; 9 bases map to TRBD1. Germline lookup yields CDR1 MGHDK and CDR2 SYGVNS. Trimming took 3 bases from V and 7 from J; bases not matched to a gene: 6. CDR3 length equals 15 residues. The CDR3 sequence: CASSDFDRGVGELFF. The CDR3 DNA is TGTGCCAGCAGTGACTTCGACAGGGGGGTCGGGGAGCTGTTTTTT.

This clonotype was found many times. The CDR3 here is CASKVAGGETQYF. CDR3 nucleotides: TGTGCCAGCAAGGTAGCGGGGGGAGAGACCCAGTACTTC. This sequence joins TRBV12-3 or TRBV12-4 and TRBJ2-5, with 10 bases fitting TRBD2. The CDR3 spans 13 residues. The J segment lost 4 bases and the V segment lost 7 bases, leaving 3 bases of the junction unmatched.

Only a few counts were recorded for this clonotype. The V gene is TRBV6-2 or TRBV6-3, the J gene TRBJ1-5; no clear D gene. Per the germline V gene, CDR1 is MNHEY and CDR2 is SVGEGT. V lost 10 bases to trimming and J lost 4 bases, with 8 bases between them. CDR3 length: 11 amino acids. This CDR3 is CATGGNQPQHF. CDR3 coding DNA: TGTGCCACCGGAGGGAATCAGCCCCAGCATTTT.

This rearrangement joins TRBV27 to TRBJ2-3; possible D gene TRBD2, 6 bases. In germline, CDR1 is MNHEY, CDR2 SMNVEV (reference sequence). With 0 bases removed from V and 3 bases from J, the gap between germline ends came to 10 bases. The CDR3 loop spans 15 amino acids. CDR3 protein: CASSLSAGQTDTQYF. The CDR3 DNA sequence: TGTGCCAGCAGTTTATCAGCGGGCCAAACAGATACGCAGTATTTT.

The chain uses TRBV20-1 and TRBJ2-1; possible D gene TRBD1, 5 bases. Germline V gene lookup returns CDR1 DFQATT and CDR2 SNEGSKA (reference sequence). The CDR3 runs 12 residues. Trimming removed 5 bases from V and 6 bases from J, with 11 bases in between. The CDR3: CSAGRQGNEQFF. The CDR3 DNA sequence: TGCAGTGCTGGCCGGCAGGGCAATGAGCAGTTCTTC.

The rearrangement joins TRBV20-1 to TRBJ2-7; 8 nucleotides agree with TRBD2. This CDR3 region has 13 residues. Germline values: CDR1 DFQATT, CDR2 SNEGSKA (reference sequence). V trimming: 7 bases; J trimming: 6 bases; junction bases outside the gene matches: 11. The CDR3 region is CSDSGTLRTEQYF. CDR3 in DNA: TGCAGTGATAGCGGGACCTTAAGGACCGAGCAGTACTTC.

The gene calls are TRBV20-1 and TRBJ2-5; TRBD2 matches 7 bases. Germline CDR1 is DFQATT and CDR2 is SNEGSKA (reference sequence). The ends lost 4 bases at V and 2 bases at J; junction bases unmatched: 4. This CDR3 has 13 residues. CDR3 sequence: CSAKVGGQETQYF. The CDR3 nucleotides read TGCAGTGCTAAGGTGGGGGGGCAAGAGACCCAGTACTTC.

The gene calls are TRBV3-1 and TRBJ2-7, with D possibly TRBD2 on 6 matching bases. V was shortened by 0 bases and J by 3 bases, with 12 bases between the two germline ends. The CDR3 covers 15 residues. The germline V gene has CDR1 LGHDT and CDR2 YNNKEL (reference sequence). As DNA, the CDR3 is TGTGCCAGCAGCCAAGAGAGGCTAGCGCACTACGAGCAGTACTTC. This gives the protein CASSQERLAHYEQYF.

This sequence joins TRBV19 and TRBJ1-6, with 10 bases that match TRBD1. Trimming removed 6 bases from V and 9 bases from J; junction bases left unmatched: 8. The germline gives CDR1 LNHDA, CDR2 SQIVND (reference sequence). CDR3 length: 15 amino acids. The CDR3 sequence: CASSRPGQGSSPLHF. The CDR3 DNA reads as TGTGCCAGTAGCCGACCGGGACAGGGGAGTTCACCCCTCCACTTT. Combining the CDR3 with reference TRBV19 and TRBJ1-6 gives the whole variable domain DGGITQSPKYLFRKEGQNVTLSCEQNLNHDAMYWYRQDPGQGLRLIYYSQIVNDFQKGDIAEGYSVSREKKESFPLTVTSAQKNPTAFYLCASSRPGQGSSPLHFGNGTRLTVT.

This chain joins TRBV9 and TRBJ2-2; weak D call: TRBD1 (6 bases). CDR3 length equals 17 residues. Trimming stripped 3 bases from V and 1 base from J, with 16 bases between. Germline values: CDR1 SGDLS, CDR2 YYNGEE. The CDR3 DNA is TGTGCCAGCAGCGCCCCCGCCGGGACACTGAACACCGGGGAGCTGTTTTTT. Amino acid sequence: CASSAPAGTLNTGELFF.

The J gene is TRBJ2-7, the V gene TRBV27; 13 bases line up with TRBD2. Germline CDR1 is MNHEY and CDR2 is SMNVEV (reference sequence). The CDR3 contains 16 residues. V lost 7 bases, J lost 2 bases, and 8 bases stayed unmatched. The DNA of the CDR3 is TGTGCCAGCAAACTACTGGGACTAGCGGGGCCCTACGAGCAGTACTTC. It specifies CASKLLGLAGPYEQYF.

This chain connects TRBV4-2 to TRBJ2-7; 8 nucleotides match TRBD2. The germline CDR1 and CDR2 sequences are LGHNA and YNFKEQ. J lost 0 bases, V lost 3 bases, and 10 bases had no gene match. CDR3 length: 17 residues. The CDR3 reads CASSQLGNSGTSYEQYF. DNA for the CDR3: TGTGCCAGCAGCCAGTTGGGTAATAGCGGGACCTCCTACGAGCAGTACTTC.

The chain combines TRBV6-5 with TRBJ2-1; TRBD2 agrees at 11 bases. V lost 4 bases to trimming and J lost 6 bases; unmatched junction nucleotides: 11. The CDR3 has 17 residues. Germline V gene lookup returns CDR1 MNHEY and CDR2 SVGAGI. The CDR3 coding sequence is TGTGCCAGCAGTTCTACCTCCAGGACTAGCGGGTCCAATGAGCAGTTCTTC. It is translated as CASSSTSRTSGSNEQFF.

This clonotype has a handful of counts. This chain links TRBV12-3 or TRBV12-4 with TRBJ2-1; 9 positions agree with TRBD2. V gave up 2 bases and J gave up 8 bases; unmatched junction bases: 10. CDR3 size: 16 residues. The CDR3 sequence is CASSLKALAGVYEQFF. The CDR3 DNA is TGTGCCAGCAGTTTAAAGGCATTAGCGGGGGTATATGAGCAGTTCTTC.